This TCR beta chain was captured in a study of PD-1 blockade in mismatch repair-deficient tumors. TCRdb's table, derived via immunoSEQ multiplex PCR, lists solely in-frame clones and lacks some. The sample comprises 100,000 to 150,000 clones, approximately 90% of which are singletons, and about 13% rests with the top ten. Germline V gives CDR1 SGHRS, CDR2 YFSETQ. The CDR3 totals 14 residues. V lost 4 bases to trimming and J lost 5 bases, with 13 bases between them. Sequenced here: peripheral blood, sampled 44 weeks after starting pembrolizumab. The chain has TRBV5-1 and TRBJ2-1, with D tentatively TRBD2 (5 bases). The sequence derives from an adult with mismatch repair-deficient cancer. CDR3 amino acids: CASSPGLRDNEQFF. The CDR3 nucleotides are TGCGCCAGCAGCCCGGGTTTGAGGGACAATGAGCAGTTCTTC.